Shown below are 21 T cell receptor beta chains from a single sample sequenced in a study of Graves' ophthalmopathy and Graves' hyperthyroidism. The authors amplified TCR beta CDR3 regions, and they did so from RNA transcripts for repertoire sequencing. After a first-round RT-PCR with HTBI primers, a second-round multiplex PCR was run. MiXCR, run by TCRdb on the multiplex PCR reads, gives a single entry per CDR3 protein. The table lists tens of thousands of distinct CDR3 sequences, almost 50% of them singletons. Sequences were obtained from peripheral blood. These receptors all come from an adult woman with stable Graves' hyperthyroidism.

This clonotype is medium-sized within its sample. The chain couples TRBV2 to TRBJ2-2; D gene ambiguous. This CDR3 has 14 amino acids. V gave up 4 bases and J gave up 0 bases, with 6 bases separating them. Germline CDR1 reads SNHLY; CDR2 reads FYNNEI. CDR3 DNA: TGTGCCAGCAGTGTTATTACGAACACCGGGGAGCTGTTTTTT. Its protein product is CASSVITNTGELFF.

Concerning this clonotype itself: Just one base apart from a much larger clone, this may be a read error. CDR3: CASSWTSGRAASYSEQFF. The CDR3 DNA sequence: TGTGCCAGCAGTTGGACTAGCGGGAGGGCCGCATCCTACAGTGAGCAGTTCTTC. V and J are TRBV2 and TRBJ2-1; the match to TRBD2 covers 15 bases. The CDR3 contains 18 residues. Germline-derived CDR1 and CDR2 are SNHLY and FYNNEI. Supplemented by reference TRBV2 and TRBJ2-1, the full variable domain reads EPEVTQTPSHQVTQMGQEVILRCVPISNHLYFYWYRQILGQKVEFLVSFYNNEISEKSEIFDDQFSVERPDGSNFTLKIRSTKLEDSAMYFCASSWTSGRAASYSEQFFGPGTRLTVL.

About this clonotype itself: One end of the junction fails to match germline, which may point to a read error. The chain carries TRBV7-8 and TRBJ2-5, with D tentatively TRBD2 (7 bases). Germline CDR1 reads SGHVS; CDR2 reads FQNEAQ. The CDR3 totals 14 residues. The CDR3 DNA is TGTGCCGGCAGCTTAGGGGGGGCAGAAGAGACTCCGTACTTC. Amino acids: CAGSLGGAEETPYF.

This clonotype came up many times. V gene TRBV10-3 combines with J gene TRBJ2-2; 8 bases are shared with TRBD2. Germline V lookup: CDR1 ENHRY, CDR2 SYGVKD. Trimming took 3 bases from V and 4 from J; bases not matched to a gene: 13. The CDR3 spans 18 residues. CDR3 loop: CAISDPDGIAGSTGELFF. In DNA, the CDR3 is TGTGCCATCAGTGACCCCGACGGGATAGCGGGGTCCACCGGGGAGCTGTTTTTT.

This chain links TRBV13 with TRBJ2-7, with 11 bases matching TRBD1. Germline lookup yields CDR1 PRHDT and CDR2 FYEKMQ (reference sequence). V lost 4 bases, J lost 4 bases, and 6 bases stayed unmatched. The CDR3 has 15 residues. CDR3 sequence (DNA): TGTGCCAGCAGCTACCCCGGGACAGGGGGTTACGAGCAGTACTTC. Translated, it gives CASSYPGTGGYEQYF. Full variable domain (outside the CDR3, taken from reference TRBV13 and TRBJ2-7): AAGVIQSPRHLIKEKRETATLKCYPIPRHDTVYWYQQGPGQDPQFLISFYEKMQSDKGSIPDRFSAQQFSDYHSELNMSSLELGDSALYFCASSYPGTGGYEQYFGPGTRLTVT.

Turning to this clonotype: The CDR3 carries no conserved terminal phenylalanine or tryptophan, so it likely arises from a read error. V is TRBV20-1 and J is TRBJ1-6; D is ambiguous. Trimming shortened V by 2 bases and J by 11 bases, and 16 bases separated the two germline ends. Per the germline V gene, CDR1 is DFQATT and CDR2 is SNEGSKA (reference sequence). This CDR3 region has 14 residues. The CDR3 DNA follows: TGCAGTGCTAGACCAACTGGGGAAAATCCACCCCTCCACTCT. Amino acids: CSARPTGENPPLHS.

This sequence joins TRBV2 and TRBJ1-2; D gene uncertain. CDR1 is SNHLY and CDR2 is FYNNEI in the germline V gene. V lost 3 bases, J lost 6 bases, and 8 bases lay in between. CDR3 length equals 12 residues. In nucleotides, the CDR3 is TGTGCCAGCAGTGAGCGAGCGGATGGCTACACCTTC. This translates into CASSERADGYTF.

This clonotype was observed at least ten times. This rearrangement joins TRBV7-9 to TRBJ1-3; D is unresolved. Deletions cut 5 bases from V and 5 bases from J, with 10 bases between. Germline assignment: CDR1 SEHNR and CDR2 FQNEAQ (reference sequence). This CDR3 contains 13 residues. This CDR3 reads CASSPGFRNTIYF. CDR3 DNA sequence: TGTGCCAGCAGCCCAGGTTTTCGAAACACCATATATTTT.

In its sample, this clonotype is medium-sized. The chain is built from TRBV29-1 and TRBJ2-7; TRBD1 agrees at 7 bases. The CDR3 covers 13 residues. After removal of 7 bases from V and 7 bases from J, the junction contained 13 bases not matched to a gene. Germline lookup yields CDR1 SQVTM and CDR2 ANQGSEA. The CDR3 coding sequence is TGCAGCGGGACCGGGACAGATGGTAATGAGCAGTACTTC. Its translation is CSGTGTDGNEQYF.

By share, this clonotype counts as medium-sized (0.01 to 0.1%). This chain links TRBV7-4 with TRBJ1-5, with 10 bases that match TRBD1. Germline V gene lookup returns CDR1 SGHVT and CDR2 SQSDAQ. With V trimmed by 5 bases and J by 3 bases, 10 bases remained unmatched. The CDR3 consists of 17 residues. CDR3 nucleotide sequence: TGTGCCAGCAGCACGACCCGGGACAGGGGACACAATCAGCCCCAGCATTTT. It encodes CASSTTRDRGHNQPQHF. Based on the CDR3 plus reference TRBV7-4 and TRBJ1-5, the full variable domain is GAGVSQSPRYKVAKRGRDVALRCDSISGHVTLYWYRQTLGQGSEVLTYSQSDAQRDKSGRPSGRFSAERPERSVSTLKIQRTEQGDSAVYLCASSTTRDRGHNQPQHFGDGTRLSIL.

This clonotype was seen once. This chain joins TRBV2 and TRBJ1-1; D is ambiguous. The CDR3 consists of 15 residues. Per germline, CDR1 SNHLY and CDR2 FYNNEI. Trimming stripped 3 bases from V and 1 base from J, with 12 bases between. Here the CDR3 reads CASSDQLTPNTEAFF. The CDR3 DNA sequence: TGTGCCAGCAGTGACCAACTGACACCGAACACTGAAGCTTTCTTT.

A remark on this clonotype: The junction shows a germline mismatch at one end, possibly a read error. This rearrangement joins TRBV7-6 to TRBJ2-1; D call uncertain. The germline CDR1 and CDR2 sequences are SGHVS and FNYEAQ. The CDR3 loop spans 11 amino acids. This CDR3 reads CARSSYNEQFF. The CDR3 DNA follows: TGTGCCAGGAGCTCCTACAATGAGCAGTTCTTC.

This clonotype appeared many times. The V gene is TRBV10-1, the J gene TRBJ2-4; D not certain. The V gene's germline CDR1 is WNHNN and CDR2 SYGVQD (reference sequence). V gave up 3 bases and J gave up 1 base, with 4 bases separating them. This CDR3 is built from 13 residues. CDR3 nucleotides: TGCGCCAGCAGTGAAAGTGCCAAAAACATTCAGTACTTC. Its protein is CASSESAKNIQYF.

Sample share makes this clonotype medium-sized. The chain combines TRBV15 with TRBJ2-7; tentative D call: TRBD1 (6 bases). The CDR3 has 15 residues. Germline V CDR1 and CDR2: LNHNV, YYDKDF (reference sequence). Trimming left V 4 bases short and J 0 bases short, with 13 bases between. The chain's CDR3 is CATSKDQGSSYEQYF. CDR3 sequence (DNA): TGTGCCACCAGCAAAGATCAGGGGTCCTCCTACGAGCAGTACTTC.

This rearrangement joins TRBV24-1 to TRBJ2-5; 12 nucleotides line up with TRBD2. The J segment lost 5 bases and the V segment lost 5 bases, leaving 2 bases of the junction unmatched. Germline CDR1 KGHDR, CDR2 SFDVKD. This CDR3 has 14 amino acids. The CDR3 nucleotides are TGTGCCACCAGTGCACTAGCGGGAGGTGAGACCCAGTACTTC. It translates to CATSALAGGETQYF.

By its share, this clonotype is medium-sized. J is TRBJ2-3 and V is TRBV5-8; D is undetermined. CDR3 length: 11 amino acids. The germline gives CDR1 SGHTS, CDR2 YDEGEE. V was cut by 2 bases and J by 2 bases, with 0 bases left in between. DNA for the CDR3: TGTGCCAGCAGCTTCACAGATACGCAGTATTTT. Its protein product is CASSFTDTQYF.

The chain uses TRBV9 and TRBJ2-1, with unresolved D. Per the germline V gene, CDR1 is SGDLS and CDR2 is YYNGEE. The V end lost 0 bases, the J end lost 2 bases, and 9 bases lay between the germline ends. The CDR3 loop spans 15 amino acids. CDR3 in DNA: TGTGCCAGCAGCGTAGCTTTGACGACCTACAATGAGCAGTTCTTC. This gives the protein CASSVALTTYNEQFF.

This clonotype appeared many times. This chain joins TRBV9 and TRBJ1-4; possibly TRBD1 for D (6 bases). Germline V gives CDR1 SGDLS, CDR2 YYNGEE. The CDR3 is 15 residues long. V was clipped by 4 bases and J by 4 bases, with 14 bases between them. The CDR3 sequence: CASSPRGALNEKLFF. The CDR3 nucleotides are TGTGCCAGCAGCCCGAGGGGGGCGCTTAATGAAAAACTGTTTTTT.

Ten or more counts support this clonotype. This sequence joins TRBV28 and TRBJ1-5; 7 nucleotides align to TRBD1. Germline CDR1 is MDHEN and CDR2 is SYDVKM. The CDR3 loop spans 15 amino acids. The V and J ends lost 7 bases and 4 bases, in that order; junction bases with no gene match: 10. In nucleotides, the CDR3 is TGTGCCAGCACCAGACAGGGAGGGGAAAATCAGCCCCAGCATTTT. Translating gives CASTRQGGENQPQHF.

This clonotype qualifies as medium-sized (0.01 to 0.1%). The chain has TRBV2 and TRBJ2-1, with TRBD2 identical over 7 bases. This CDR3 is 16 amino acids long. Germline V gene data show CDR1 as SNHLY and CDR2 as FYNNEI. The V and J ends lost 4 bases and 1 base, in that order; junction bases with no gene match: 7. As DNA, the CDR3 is TGTGCCAGCAGTGCCCCGGGAGCGGGGTCCTACAATGAGCAGTTCTTC. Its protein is CASSAPGAGSYNEQFF.

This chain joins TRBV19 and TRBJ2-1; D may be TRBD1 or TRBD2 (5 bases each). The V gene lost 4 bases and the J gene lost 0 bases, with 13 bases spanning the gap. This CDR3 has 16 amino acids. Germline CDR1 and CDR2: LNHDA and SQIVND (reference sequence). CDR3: CASSRGFDSSYNEQFF. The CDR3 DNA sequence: TGTGCCAGTAGTAGGGGGTTTGATAGCTCCTACAATGAGCAGTTCTTC.